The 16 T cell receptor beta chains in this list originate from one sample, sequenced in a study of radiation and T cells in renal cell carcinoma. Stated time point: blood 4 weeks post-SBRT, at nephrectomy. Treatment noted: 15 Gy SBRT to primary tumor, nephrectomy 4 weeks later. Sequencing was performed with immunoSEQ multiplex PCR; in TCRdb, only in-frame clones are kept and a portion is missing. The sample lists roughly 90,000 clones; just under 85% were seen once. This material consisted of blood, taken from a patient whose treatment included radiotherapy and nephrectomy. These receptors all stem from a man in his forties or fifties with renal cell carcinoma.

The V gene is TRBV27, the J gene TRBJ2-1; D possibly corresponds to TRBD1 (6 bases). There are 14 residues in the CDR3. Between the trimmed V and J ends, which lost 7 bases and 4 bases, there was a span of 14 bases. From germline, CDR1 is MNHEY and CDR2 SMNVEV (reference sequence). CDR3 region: CASTPDSFYNEQFF. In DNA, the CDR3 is TGTGCCAGCACTCCGGACAGCTTTTACAATGAGCAGTTCTTC.

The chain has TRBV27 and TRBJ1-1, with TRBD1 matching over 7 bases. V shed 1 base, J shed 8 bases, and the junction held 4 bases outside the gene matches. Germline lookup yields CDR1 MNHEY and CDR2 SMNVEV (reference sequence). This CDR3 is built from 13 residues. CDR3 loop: CASSLFSQGEAFF. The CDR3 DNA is TGTGCCAGCAGTTTATTCTCACAGGGGGAAGCTTTCTTT.

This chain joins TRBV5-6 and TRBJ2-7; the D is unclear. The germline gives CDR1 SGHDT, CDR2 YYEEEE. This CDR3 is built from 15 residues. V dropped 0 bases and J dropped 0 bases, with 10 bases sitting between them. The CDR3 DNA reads TGTGCCAGCAGCTTGGATCCTGGGGTCTCCTACGAGCAGTACTTC. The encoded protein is CASSLDPGVSYEQYF.

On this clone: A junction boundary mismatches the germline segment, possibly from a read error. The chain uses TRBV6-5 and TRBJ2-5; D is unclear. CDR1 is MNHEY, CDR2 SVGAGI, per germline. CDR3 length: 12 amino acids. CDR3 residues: CASSLRAGPQHF. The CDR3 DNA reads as TGTGCCAGCAGTCTTCGAGCTGGCCCCCAACACTTC.

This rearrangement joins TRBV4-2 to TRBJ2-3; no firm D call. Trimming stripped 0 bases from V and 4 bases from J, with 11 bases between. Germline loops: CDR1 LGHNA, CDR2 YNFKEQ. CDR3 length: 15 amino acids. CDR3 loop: CASSQDTVGPDTQYF. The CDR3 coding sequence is TGTGCCAGCAGCCAAGATACAGTGGGTCCAGATACGCAGTATTTT.

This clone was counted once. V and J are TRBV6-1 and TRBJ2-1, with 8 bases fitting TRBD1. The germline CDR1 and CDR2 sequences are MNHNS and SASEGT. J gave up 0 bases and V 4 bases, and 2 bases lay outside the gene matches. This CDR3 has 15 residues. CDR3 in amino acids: CASSADRGSYNEQFF. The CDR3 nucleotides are TGTGCCAGCAGTGCCGACAGGGGCTCCTACAATGAGCAGTTCTTC.

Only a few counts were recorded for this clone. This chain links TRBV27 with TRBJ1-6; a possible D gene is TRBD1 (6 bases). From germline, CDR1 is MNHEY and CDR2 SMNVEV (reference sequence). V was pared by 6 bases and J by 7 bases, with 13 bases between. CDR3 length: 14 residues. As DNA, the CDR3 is TGTGCCAGCAGCCCGACAGGAGGCAATTCACCCCTCCACTTT. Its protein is CASSPTGGNSPLHF.

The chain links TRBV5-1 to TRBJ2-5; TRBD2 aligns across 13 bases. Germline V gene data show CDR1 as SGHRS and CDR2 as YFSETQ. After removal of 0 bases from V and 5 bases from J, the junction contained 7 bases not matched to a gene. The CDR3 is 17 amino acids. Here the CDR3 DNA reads TGCGCCAGCAGCTTGGGACTAGCGGGGGGAATCGGGGAGACCCAGTACTTC. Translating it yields CASSLGLAGGIGETQYF.

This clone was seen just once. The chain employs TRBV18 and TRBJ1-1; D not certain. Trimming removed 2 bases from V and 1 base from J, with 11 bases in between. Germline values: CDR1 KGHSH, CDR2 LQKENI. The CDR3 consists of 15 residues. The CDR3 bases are TGTGCCAGCTCACCAACATCCCAGGAGAACACTGAAGCTTTCTTT. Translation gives CASSPTSQENTEAFF.

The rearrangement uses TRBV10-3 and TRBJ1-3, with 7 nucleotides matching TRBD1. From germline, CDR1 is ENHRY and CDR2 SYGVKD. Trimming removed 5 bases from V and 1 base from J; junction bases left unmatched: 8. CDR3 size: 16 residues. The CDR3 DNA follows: TGTGCCATCAGTCTGCAGGGGGTCTTTTCTGGAAACACCATATATTTT. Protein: CAISLQGVFSGNTIYF.

The CDR3 protein is CAISGRDRGLSDTQYF. The CDR3 coding sequence is TGTGCCATCAGTGGGAGAGACAGGGGGCTGTCAGATACGCAGTATTTT. V is TRBV10-3 and J is TRBJ2-3; 10 nucleotides match TRBD1. Germline V gene data show CDR1 as ENHRY and CDR2 as SYGVKD. CDR3 length: 16 amino acids. The ends lost 4 bases at V and 4 bases at J; junction bases unmatched: 8.

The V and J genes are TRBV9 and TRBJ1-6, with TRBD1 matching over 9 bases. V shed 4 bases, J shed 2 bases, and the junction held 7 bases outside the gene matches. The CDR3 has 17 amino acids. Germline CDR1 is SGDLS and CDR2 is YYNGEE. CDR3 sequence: CASSSGQGPPYNSPLHF. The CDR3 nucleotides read TGTGCCAGCAGCTCGGGACAGGGCCCCCCCTATAATTCACCCCTCCACTTT.

DNA for the CDR3: TGTGCCAGCAGTTTCTACGCGGGCACTGAAGCTTTCTTT. Its protein product is CASSFYAGTEAFF. This chain links TRBV27 with TRBJ1-1; the D is unclear. The CDR3 length is 13 residues. CDR1 and CDR2 from the germline V gene are MNHEY and SMNVEV (reference sequence). The ends were cut back, 3 bases at V and 4 bases at J, with 9 bases in the middle.

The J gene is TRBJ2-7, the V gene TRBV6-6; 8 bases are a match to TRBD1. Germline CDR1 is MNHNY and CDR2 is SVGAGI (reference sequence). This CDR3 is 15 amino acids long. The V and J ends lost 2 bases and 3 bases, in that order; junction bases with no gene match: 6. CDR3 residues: CASSYEQDRDYEQYF. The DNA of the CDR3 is TGTGCCAGCAGTTACGAACAGGACAGGGACTACGAGCAGTACTTC.

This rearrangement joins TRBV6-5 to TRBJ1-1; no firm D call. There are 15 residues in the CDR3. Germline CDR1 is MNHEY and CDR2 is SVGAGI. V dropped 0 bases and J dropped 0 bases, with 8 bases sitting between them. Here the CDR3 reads CASSYSSSMNTEAFF. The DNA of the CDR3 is TGTGCCAGCAGTTACTCGTCAAGTATGAACACTGAAGCTTTCTTT.

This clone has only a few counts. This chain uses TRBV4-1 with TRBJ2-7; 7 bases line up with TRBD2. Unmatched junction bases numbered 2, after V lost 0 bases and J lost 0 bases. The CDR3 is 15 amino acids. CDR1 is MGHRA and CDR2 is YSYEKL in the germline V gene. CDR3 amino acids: CASSQEGGSSYEQYF. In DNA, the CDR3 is TGCGCCAGCAGCCAAGAAGGCGGGAGCTCCTACGAGCAGTACTTC.